These 4 T cell receptor beta chains were all obtained from the same sample, sequenced in a study of T cell repertoires in ileal Crohn's disease (dated by TCRdb to between 2018 and 2021). This specimen's time point label, per the study, means: neoterminal ileum biopsy at postoperative endoscopy, about 6 months after surgery. The library was prepared using the immunoSEQ multiplex PCR assay. As stored in TCRdb, this immuneACCESS dataset retains in-frame rearrangements with V and J assigned. A fraction of the clones does not appear; measured against another copy, unresolved V genes explain less than half of the discrepancy, and the remainder lacks a known reason. The sample records roughly 60,000 clones, 85% to 90% of which are singletons. Over 2% of the sample is in the top ten clones. Input material: ileal tissue. Receptors were obtained from an adult with Crohn's disease.

This chain connects TRBV2 to TRBJ1-1; tentative D call: TRBD1 (5 bases). Germline-derived CDR1 and CDR2 are SNHLY and FYNNEI. The CDR3 runs 15 residues. The V end was cut by 5 bases, the J end by 1 base, with 14 bases between. The chain's CDR3 is CASSQMPQGNTEAFF. The CDR3 DNA reads TGTGCCAGCAGTCAAATGCCGCAGGGGAACACTGAAGCTTTCTTT. The full variable domain, its missing parts supplied by reference TRBV2 and TRBJ1-1, is EPEVTQTPSHQVTQMGQEVILRCVPISNHLYFYWYRQILGQKVEFLVSFYNNEISEKSEIFDDQFSVERPDGSNFTLKIRSTKLEDSAMYFCASSQMPQGNTEAFFGQGTRLTVV.

The chain links TRBV2 to TRBJ1-1; 9 bases map to TRBD1. The germline gives CDR1 SNHLY, CDR2 FYNNEI. This CDR3 spans 16 amino acids. After removal of 3 bases from V and 6 bases from J, the junction contained 11 bases not matched to a gene. The CDR3 nucleotides read TGTGCCAGCAGTGATACAGGGGGCATTGTTGTGTCTGAAGCTTTCTTT. It yields the protein CASSDTGGIVVSEAFF.

The chain joins TRBV6-5 to TRBJ1-2; no clear D. The V gene lost 2 bases and the J gene lost 3 bases, with 7 bases spanning the gap. The CDR3 runs 13 residues. Germline V lookup: CDR1 MNHEY, CDR2 SVGAGI. CDR3 region: CASSYRRDYGYTF. The CDR3, as DNA: TGTGCCAGCAGTTACCGTCGGGACTATGGCTACACCTTC.

The chain carries TRBV5-4 and TRBJ1-1, with 9 bases fitting TRBD1. V was pared by 5 bases and J by 6 bases, with 8 bases of the junction left unmatched. The CDR3 spans 14 residues. Germline CDR1 SGHNT, CDR2 YYREEE (reference sequence). Written as DNA, the CDR3 is TGTGCCAGCAGTTTACAGGGGGCGCGCTCTGAAGCTTTCTTT. Translation gives CASSLQGARSEAFF.